Detailed here is one T cell receptor (beta chain). Trimming shortened V by 3 bases and J by 6 bases, and 2 bases separated the two germline ends. CDR1 is MNHNY and CDR2 is SVGAGI in the germline V gene (reference sequence). This CDR3 has 10 residues. The sample originates from a study of T cells in localized non-small cell lung cancer. Sequencing used immunoSEQ multiplex PCR; TCRdb keeps in-frame clones, though not all of them. The data contain roughly 58,000 clones, roughly 81% of them seen just once; the ten biggest clones take up less than 5.5%. The sequence derives from a man aged 40-75 years with stage II lung adenocarcinoma. J is TRBJ1-1 and V is TRBV6-6, with D unclear. The sample here was PBMCs, taken before any cancer treatment. CDR3: CASSYSEAFF. CDR3 nucleotides: TGTGCCAGCAGTTATTCTGAAGCTTTCTTT.